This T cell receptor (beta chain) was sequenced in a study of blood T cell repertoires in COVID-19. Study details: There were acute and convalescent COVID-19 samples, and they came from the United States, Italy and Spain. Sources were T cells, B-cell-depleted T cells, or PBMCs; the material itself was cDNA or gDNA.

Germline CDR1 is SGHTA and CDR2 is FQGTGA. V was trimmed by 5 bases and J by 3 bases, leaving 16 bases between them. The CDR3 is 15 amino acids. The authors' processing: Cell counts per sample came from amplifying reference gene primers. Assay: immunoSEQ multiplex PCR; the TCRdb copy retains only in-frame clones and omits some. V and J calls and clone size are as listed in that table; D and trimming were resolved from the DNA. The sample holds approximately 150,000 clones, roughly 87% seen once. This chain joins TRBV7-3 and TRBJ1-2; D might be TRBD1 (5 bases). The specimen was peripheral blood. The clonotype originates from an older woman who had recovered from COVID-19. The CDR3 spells CASSDGPGNYYGYTF. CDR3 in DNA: TGTGCCAGCAGCGACGGGCCAGGGAATTACTATGGCTACACCTTC.